The following is a T cell receptor (beta chain) sequence with its context. This entry comes from a study of blood T cell repertoires in COVID-19. Study background: Material from acute and convalescent COVID-19 was sourced from the United States, Italy and Spain.

Produced via immunoSEQ multiplex PCR; TCRdb's table is partial and in-frame only. The sample lists some 20,000 clones, 86% occurring once. Looked up from germline, CDR1 is SGHDN and CDR2 is FVKESK. V was shortened by 5 bases and J by 5 bases, with 11 bases between the two germline ends. The CDR3 totals 13 residues. The TCR was taken from a human donor in a cohort sampled during active COVID-19. Sequencing input: peripheral blood. The chain recombines TRBV14 with TRBJ2-3; the D is unclear. The CDR3 DNA reads as TGTGCCAGCAGCGGGCCTTTGGGAGATACGCAGTATTTT. Translation gives CASSGPLGDTQYF.